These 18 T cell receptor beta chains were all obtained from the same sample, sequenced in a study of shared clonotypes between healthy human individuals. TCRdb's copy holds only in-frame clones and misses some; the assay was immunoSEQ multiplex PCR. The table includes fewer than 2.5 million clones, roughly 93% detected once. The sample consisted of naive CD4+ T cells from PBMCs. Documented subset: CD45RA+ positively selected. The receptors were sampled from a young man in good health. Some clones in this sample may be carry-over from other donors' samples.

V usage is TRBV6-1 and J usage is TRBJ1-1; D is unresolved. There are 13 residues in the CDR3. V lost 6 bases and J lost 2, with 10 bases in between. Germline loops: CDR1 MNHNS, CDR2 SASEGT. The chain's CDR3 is CASSTTANTEAFF. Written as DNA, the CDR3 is TGTGCCAGCAGCACCACAGCTAACACTGAAGCTTTCTTT.

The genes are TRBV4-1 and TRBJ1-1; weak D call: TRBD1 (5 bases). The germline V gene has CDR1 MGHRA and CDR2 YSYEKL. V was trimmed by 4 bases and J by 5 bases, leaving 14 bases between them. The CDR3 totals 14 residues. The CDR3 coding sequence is TGCGCCAGCAGCCCTGGGGGAGTATGGACTGAAGCTTTCTTT. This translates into CASSPGGVWTEAFF.

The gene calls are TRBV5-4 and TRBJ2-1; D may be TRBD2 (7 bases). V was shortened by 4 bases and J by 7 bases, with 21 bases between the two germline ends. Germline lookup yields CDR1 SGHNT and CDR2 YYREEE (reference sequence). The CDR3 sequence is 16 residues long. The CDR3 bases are TGTGCCAGCAGCCCCCCGGGGGCGGGAGTCGGGAATGAGCAGTTCTTC. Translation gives CASSPPGAGVGNEQFF.

CDR3 nucleotides: TGTGCCAGCAGTTTCGAGCGGTCCTACAATGAGCAGTTCTTC. This gives the protein CASSFERSYNEQFF. The rearrangement joins TRBV27 to TRBJ2-1; tentatively, D is TRBD2 (5 bases). The germline V gene has CDR1 MNHEY and CDR2 SMNVEV (reference sequence). The CDR3 consists of 14 residues. The V and J ends lost 3 bases and 1 base respectively, with 7 bases between them.

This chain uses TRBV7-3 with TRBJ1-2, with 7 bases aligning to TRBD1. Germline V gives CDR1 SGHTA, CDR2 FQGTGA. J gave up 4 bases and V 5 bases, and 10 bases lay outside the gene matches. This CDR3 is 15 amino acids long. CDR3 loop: CASSGRGTVFYGYTF. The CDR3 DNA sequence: TGTGCCAGCAGCGGACGAGGGACAGTCTTCTATGGCTACACCTTC.

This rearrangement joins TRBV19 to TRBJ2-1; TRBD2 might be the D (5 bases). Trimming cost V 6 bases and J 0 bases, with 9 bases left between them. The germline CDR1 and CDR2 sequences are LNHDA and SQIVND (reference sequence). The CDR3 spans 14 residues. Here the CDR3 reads CASRHGSSYNEQFF. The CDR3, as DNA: TGTGCCAGTAGACATGGGAGCTCCTACAATGAGCAGTTCTTC.

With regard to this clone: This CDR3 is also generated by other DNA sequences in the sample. CDR3 nucleotides: TGTGCCAGCAGCTTAACAGCAGGGAACACTGAAGCTTTCTTT. This encodes CASSLTAGNTEAFF. The gene calls are TRBV7-3 and TRBJ1-1, with D hard to call. The CDR3 extends over 14 amino acids. With 0 bases removed from V and 1 base from J, the gap between germline ends came to 6 bases. Looked up from germline, CDR1 is SGHTA and CDR2 is FQGTGA.

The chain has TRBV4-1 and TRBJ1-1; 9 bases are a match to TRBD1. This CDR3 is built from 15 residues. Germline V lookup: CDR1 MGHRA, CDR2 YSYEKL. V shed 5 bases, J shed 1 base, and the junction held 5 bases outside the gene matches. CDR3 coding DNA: TGCGCCAGCAGCGTCACAGGGGGCGGGAACACTGAAGCTTTCTTT. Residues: CASSVTGGGNTEAFF.

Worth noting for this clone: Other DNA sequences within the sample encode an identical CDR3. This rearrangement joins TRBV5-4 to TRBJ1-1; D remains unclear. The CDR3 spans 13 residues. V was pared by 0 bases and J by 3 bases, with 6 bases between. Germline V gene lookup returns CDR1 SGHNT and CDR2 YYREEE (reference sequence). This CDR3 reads CASSLVLDTEAFF. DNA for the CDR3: TGTGCCAGCAGCTTGGTTTTGGACACTGAAGCTTTCTTT.

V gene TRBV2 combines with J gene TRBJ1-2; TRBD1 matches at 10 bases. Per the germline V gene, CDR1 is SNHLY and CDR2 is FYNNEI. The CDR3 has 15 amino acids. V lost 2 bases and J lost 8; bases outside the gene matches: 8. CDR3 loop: CASSERGQGRQGYTF. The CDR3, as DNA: TGTGCCAGCAGTGAAAGGGGACAGGGGAGGCAAGGCTACACCTTC.

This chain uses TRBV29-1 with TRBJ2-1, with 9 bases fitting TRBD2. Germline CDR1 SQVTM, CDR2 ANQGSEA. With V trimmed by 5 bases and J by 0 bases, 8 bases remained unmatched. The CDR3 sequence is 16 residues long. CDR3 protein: CSVRLAAQSSYNEQFF. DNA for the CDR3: TGCAGCGTTCGACTAGCGGCCCAAAGCTCCTACAATGAGCAGTTCTTC.

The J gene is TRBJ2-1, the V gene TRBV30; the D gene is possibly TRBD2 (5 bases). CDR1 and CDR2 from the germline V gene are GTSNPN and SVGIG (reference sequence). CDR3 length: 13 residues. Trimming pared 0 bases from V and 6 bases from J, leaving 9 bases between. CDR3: CAWSVLTSNEQFF. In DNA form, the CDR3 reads TGTGCCTGGAGTGTACTCACTAGCAATGAGCAGTTCTTC.

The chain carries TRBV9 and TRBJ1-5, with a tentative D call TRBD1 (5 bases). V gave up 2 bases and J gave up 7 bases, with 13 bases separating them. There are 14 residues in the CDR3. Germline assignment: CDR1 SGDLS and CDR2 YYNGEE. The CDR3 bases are TGTGCCAGCAGCGTTGGCAGGGCCGGGCAGCCCCAGCATTTT. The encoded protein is CASSVGRAGQPQHF.

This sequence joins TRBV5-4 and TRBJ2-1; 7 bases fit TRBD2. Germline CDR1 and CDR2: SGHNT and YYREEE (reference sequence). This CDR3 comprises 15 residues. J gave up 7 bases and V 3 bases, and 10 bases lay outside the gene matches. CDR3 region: CASSWGGDSENEQFF. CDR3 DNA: TGTGCCAGCAGCTGGGGAGGGGATAGCGAGAATGAGCAGTTCTTC.

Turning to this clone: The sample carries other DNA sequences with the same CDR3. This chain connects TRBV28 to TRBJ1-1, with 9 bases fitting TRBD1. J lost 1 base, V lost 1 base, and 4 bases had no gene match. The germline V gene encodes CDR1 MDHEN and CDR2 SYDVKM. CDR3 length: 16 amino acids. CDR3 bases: TGTGCCAGCAGTTTATTACCGGGACAGGGGAACACTGAAGCTTTCTTT. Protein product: CASSLLPGQGNTEAFF.

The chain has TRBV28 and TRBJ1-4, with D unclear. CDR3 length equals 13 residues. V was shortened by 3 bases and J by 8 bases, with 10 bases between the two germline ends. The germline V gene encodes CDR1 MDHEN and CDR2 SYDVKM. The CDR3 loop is CASSLLSEEKLFF. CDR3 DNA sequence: TGTGCCAGCAGTTTGTTATCAGAGGAAAAACTGTTTTTT.

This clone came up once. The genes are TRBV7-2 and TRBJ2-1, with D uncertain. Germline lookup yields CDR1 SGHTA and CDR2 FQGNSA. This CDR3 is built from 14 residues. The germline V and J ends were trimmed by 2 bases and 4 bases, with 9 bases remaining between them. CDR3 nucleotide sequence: TGTGCCAGCAGCTTAAGCGACCCTTACAATGAGCAGTTCTTC. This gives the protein CASSLSDPYNEQFF.

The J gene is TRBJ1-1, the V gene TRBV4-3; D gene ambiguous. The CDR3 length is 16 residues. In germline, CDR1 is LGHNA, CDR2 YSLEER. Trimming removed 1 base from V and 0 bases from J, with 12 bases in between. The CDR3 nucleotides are TGCGCCAGCAGCCAAGGGAGGCAGGCCCTGAACACTGAAGCTTTCTTT. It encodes CASSQGRQALNTEAFF.